This TCR beta chain was captured in a study of T cells in Graves' hyperthyroidism and ophthalmopathy. Study-wide points: Ophthalmopathy and stable hyperthyroidism were separated by a 13 V-J model. Blood held most thyroid clonotypes expanded above 0.001 frequency.

The TCR beta CDR3 regions underwent amplification using RNA transcripts as the source. The primer set for the first-round RT-PCR of the TCR CDR3 was HTBI. TCRdb used MiXCR to reprocess the multiplex PCR reads, holding one entry per CDR3 protein. The repertoire holds 550,000 to 700,000 distinct CDR3 sequences, with roughly 46% as singletons. For the diagnoses, clinical symptoms, serum thyroxine and TRAb, thyroid ultrasound and orbital computed tomography were used. This clonotype was observed many times. What it binds is not known. The CDR3 extends over 12 amino acids. With 6 bases removed from V and 9 bases from J, the gap between germline ends came to 15 bases. Germline CDR1 and CDR2: DFQATT and SNEGSKA (reference sequence).

The sequence came from an adult woman with Graves' disease, either hyperthyroidism or ophthalmopathy (not recorded which). This chain links TRBV20-1 with TRBJ1-5; tentative D call: TRBD1 (6 bases). The sequenced sample consisted of peripheral blood or thyroid tissue (not recorded which). The CDR3 coding sequence is TGCAGTGCAAGGGGGGTCGGGGGGCCCCAGCATTTT. This codes for CSARGVGGPQHF.